This TCR beta chain stems from a study of blood T cell repertoires in COVID-19 (dated by TCRdb to about 2020). As for the study more broadly: Collaborator samples came from the United States, Italy and Spain and covered acute and convalescent phases of COVID-19. The material from the prospective study consisted of cDNA or gDNA derived from T cells, B-cell-depleted T cells, or PBMCs. Deeply sampled blood TCRbeta repertoires from subjects exposed to, actively infected with, or recovered from COVID-19 were included in the dataset. The repertoires were released in a freely available public database intended as a resource for research on the immune response to SARS-CoV-2. The samples were drawn from the first 160 participants of the ongoing ImmuneRACE study and from 1,254 subjects provided by 6 global collaborators. Nearly every sample came with metadata listing a de-identified subject ID, COVID-19 status, age in years and sex. HLA class I and class II types, where available, came from metadata supplied by the sample provider rather than from assay-based typing. General study outcomes and caveats: The amount of clinical and demographic metadata varied by source and participant and was provided uncurated.

Participants in the prospective study were aged 18 to 89 years, lived in about two dozen United States geographic areas, and enrolled through a virtual design. In the prospective study, cohorts were assigned on the basis of participant-reported clinical history obtained from a screening survey and a study questionnaire. Recovered participants in ImmuneRACE Cohort 3 were defined by two consecutive negative NP/OP PCR tests, clearance by a healthcare professional, or resolution of symptoms. Mobile phlebotomists in the prospective study collected whole blood, serum and a nasopharyngeal or oropharyngeal swab from every participant. Prospective study participants could optionally give additional blood draws and questionnaires over an approximately two-month period. Before DNA extraction, prospective study blood samples were shipped either frozen or at room temperature. Including the terminal cysteine and phenylalanine, the CDR3 comprises 12 residues. Only the CDR3 part of the read is kept: 36 bases, read in frame from the first base. V is cut back by 6 bases and J by 15 bases, with 10 bases in the junction unmatched.

Worth noting for this clone: There is no known antigen for this receptor. Nothing much larger sits one base from this clone, and base qualities are not available.

The immunoSEQ Assay, a bias-controlled multiplex PCR, was used to amplify TCRbeta CDR3 regions from genomic DNA. Per the authors' processing: The number of nucleated cells in each sample was estimated from the amplification of reference gene primers within the assay. To quantify the absolute abundance of each unique TCRbeta CDR3 rearrangement, sequence reads were collapsed and filtered. For each sample, productive Simpson clonality was calculated by taking the square root of Simpson's diversity index across productive rearrangements. Drawn from immuneACCESS, this table holds only the in-frame rearrangements with V and J called that TCRdb kept. Clones are partly lost; checked studies trace under half to an unresolved V gene and leave the rest unexplained. The DNA was the basis for D and trimming; V, J and clone size are from that table. Present in this sample are about 160,000 clones, approximately 84% of which were seen just once. The ten biggest clones cover about 6.5% of the sample.

Sequencing input: PBMCs or T cells enriched from blood (not recorded which). This receptor was identified in a woman between 50 and 59 years old who had recovered from COVID-19. This chain is built from TRBV12-3 or TRBV12-4 and TRBJ1-5; TRBD1 lines up with 8 middle nucleotides. The CDR3 is CASRTTGAAPHF. The sequenced DNA is TGTGCCAGCAGAACGACAGGGGCCGCTCCGCATTTT.